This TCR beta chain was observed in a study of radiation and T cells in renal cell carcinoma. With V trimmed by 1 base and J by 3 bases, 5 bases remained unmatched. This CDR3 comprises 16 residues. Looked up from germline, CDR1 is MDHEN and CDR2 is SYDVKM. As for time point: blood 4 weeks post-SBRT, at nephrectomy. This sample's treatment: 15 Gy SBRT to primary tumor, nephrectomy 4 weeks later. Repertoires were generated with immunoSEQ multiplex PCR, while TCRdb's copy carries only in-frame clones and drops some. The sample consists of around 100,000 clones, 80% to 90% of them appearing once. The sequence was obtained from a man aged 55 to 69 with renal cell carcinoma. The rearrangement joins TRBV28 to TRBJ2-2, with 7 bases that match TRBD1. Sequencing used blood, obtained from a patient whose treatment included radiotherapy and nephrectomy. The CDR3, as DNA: TGTGCCAGCAGTTTATTGACAGGGCGAGACACCGGGGAGCTGTTTTTT. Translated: CASSLLTGRDTGELFF.